This T cell receptor beta chain was recorded in a study of T cells in narcolepsy. Points from the study as a whole: HCRT-specific and TRIB2-specific autoreactive clonotypes appeared among same-patient CSF and blood CD4+ clonotypes. Healthy controls reportedly lacked the autoreactive clonotypes serially found in patients' blood.

Generated by immunoSEQ multiplex PCR, the TCRdb table keeps only in-frame clones and is missing some. The sample has over 25,000 clones; 70% to 80% are singletons. This CDR3 has 16 residues. CDR1 is SGHTA, CDR2 FQGNSA, per germline. The V segment lost 0 bases and the J segment 5 bases; nucleotides outside the gene matches: 9. A note on this clone: The antigen is undetermined.

The chain carries TRBV7-2 and TRBJ1-2; 7 nucleotides agree with TRBD1. The clonotype was recovered from a human donor in good health. Input material: memory (CD45RA-) CD4+ T cells from blood. The CDR3 nucleotides read TGTGCCAGCAGCTTAGCCTCCGGGACAGAAATTTATGGCTACACCTTC. This encodes CASSLASGTEIYGYTF.